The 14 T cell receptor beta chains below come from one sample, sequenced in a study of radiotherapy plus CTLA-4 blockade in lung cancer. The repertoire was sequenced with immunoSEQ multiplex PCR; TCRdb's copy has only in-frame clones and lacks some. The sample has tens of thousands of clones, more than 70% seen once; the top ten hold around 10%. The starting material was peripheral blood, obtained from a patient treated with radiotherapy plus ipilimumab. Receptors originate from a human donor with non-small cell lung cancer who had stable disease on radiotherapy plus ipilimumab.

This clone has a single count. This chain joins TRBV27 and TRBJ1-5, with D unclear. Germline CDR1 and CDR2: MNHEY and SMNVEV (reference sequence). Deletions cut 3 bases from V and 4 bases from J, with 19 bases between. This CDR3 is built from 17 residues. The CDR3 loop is CASSLSDGRRENQPQHF. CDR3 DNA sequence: TGTGCCAGCAGTTTGTCGGACGGAAGAAGGGAAAATCAGCCCCAGCATTTT.

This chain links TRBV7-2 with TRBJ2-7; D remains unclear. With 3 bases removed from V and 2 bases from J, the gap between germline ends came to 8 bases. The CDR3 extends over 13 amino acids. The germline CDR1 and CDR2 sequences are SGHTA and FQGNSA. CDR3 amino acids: CASSFGQAYEQYF. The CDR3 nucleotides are TGTGCCAGCAGCTTCGGCCAAGCCTACGAGCAGTACTTC.

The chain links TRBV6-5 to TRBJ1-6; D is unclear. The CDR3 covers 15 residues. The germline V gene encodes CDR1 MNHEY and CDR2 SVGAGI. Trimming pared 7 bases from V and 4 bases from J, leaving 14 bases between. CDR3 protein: CASTSGAGYNSPLHF. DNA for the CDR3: TGTGCCAGCACCTCTGGTGCGGGGTATAATTCACCCCTCCACTTT.

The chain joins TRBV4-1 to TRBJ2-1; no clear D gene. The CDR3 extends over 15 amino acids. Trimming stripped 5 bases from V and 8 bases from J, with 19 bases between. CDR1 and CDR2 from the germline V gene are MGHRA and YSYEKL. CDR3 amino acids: CASSASPLENYEQFF. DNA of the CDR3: TGCGCCAGCAGCGCTTCCCCCCTTGAGAACTATGAGCAGTTCTTC.

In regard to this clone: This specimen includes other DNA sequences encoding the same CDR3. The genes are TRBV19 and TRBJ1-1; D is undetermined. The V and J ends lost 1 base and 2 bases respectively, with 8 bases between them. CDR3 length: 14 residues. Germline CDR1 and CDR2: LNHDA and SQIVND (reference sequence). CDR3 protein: CASSIVGSNTEAFF. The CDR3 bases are TGTGCCAGTAGTATAGTGGGCAGTAACACTGAAGCTTTCTTT.

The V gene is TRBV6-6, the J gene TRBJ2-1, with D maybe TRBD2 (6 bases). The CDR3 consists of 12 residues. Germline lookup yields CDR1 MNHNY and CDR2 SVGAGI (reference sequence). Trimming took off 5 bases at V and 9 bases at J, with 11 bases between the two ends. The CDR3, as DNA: TGTGCCAGCAGTGCGGGACTCGGTGAGCAGTTCTTC. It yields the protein CASSAGLGEQFF.

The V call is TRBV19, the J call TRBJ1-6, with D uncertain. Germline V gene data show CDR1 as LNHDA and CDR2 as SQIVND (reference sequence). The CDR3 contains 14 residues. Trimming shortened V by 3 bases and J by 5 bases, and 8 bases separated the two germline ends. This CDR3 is CASSIYWDNSPLHF. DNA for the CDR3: TGTGCCAGTAGTATTTACTGGGATAATTCACCCCTCCACTTT.

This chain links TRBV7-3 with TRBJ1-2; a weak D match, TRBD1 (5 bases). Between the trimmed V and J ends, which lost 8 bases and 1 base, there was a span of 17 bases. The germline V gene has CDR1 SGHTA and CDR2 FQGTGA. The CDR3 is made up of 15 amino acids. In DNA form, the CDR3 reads TGTGCCAGCCGTCTCACTCCAGGGATTAACTATGGCTACACCTTC. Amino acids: CASRLTPGINYGYTF.

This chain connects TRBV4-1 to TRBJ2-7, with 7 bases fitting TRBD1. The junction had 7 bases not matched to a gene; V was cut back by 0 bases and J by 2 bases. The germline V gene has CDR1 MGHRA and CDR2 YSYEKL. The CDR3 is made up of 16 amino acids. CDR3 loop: CASSQELAGGAYEQYF. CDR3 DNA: TGCGCCAGCAGCCAAGAGCTAGCAGGGGGAGCCTACGAGCAGTACTTC.

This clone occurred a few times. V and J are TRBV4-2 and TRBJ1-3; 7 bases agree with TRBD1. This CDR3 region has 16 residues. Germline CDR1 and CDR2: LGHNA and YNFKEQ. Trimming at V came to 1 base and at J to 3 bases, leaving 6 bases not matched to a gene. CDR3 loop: CASSQAQTGVGNTIYF. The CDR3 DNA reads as TGTGCCAGCAGCCAAGCCCAAACAGGGGTTGGAAACACCATATATTTT.

CDR3 nucleotides: TGTGCCAGCAGTGAACAGGGAGGAAATCAGCCCCAGCATTTT. Amino acid sequence: CASSEQGGNQPQHF. J is TRBJ1-5 and V is TRBV6-5; D possibly corresponds to TRBD1 (6 bases). CDR3 length equals 14 residues. The V and J ends lost 5 bases and 4 bases respectively, with 12 bases between them. The germline V gene has CDR1 MNHEY and CDR2 SVGAGI.

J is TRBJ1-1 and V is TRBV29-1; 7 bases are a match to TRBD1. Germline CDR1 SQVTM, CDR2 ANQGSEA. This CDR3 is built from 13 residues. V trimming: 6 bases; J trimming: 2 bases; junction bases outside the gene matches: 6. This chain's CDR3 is CSVAGQFNTEAFF. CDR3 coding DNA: TGCAGCGTGGCGGGACAGTTTAACACTGAAGCTTTCTTT.

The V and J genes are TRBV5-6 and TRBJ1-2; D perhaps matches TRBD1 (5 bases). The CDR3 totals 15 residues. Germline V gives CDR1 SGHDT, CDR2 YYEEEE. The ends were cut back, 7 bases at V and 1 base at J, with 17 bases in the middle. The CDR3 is CASWPMGEYNYGYTF. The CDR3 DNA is TGTGCCAGCTGGCCCATGGGGGAGTATAACTATGGCTACACCTTC.

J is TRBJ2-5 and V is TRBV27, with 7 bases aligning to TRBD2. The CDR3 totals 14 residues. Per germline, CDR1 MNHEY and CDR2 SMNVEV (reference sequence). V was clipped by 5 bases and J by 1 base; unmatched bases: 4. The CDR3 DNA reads TGTGCCAGCAGTCGCGGGGGTTCCCAAGAGACCCAGTACTTC. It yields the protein CASSRGGSQETQYF.